The TCR beta chain described here comes from a study of T-cell memory formation after mild COVID-19 (dated by TCRdb to 2020 to 2022). Study-wide context: Most TCR sequence clusters were specific to one of the two donors. In a couple of donors, T-cell clones that expanded and contracted after mild COVID-19 were followed by sequencing TCRalpha and TCRbeta repertoires longitudinally. The cohort was made up of two young adult volunteers, one female and one male, who were previously healthy.

This clonotype was seen more than once but under ten times. It has no known antigen specificity. There are no base qualities to consult, and no much larger clone falls within one base. What the work shows at the level of the full study, not this receptor alone: SARS-CoV-2 specificity was not confirmed for the second-wave clones peaking on day 37. Clones contracting from day 15 to 85 had balanced CD4/CD8 phenotypes, while a second wave expanding from day 15 to 37 was biased towards CD4+. Only two mild cases were covered in the study, and larger cohorts including severe cases with pre-infection samples were considered necessary. The detection of some responding clones in pre-infection memory suggests that pre-existing cross-reactive memory T cells joined the SARS-CoV-2 response. Contracting CD4+ clones were found mainly in CM and EM memory subsets, while CD8+ clones were enriched in EMRA.

TCRdb lists the instrument as Illumina NovaSeq 6000. TCRalpha and TCRbeta cDNA libraries were built by 5'RACE with constant-segment primers, adding sample barcodes and unique molecular identifiers. RNA was extracted from every sample with Trizol reagent. Amplification of the libraries took two PCR steps, and the second step added a second sample barcode plus Illumina TruSeq adapters. Sequencing of the libraries was done on an Illumina NovaSeq, producing 2 x 150 bp paired-end reads. The paper's data handling went like this. The reads were demultiplexed and collapsed into UMI-guided consensus sequences using migec v1.2.7. With mixcr v2.1.11, UMI consensuses were aligned to TRA and TRB V and J templates and assembled into clonotypes. A clonotype was counted as expanded or contracted only if both edgeR and NoisET called the change significant, with noise models trained on biological replicates. edgeR calls used a false discovery rate-adjusted p below 0.01 and a log2 fold-change threshold of 1. PCA with hierarchical clustering of max-normalized trajectories of the 1000 most abundant clonotypes was used as exploratory dynamics analysis. The CD4 or CD8 phenotype of responding clones was assigned using the separately sequenced CD4+ and CD8+ repertoires. TCRdb handled the public reads itself, with Q25 trimming in fastp and clone calling in MiXCR, and kept productive beta chains. Entries that share a CDR3 protein sequence are merged under the most common genes and DNA. The authors' filters were not applied to this entry. This sample lists about 210,000 distinct CDR3 sequences; roughly 10% were detected once. Approximately 2.8% of the sample belongs to the ten largest clones.

Inclusive of the bounding cysteine and phenylalanine, the CDR3 is 15 residues long. The read is trimmed to its CDR3 DNA, 45 bases read in frame from base 1. V is shortened by 1 base, J by 4 bases, and the region joining them spans 13 bases. The CDR1 and CDR2 encoded by the germline V gene are SGHTA and FQGNSA. Ficoll-Paque density gradient centrifugation was the method used to isolate PBMCs. This sequence originates from a young man who had mild COVID-19 (a few samples of this study predate the infection). The sample titles of this study are shuffled in the database, so cell type and time point are left out; the donor was told from shared clones. The rearranged segments are TRBV7-2 and TRBJ2-5; a weak D assignment points to TRBD2 (6 bases agree). The sequenced sample consisted of PBMCs or a T cell subset sorted from them (not recorded which). The nucleotide sequence reads TGTGCCAGCAGCTTAGGAGGAGCTAGCGCAGAGACCCAGTACTTC. Translated, it reads CASSLGGASAETQYF.